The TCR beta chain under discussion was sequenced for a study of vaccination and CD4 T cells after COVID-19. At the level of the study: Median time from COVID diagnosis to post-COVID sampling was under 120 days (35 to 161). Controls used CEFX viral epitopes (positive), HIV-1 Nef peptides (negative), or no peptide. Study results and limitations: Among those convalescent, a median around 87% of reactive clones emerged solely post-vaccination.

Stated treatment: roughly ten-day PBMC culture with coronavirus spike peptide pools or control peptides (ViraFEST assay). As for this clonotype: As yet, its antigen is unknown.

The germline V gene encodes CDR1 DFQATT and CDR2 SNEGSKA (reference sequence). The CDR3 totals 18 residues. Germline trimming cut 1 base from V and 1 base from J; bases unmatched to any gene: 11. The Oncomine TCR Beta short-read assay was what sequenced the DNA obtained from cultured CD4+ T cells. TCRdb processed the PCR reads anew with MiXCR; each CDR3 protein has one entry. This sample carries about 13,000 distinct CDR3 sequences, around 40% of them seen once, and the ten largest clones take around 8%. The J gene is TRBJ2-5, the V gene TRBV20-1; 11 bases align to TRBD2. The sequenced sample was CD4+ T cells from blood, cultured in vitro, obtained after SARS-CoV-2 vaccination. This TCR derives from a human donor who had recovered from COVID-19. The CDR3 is CSARGAGTSGGTQETQYF. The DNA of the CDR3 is TGCAGTGCTAGAGGGGCCGGGACTAGCGGAGGGACCCAAGAGACCCAGTACTTC.